Listed below are T cell receptor beta chains from one sample, sequenced in a study of T-cell memory formation after mild COVID-19. TCRdb reprocessed the 5' RACE reads with MiXCR, giving one entry per CDR3 protein. The sample carries more than 100,000 distinct CDR3 sequences, about 15% recorded once. The sample taken for sequencing was PBMCs or a T cell subset sorted from them (not recorded which). These receptors all stem from a man younger than 35 who had mild COVID-19 (a few samples of this study predate the infection). Cell type and time point are not known. Each CDR3 is given with its conserved first and last residue. D genes are given only for firm matches. Clone size is stated in some rows and not others, as once, few, many or a class when expanded.

d_call,v_call,clone_size,j_call,cdr3_nt,cdr3_aa
TRBD1,TRBV5-1,few,TRBJ2-2,TGCGCCAGCAGCCCGCGGGTGCTAGGACAGGGTCCTGACGGGGAGCTGTTTTTT,CASSPRVLGQGPDGELFF
TRBD2,TRBV4-1,many,TRBJ2-1,TGCGCCAGCAGCCAAGATCCTAGGGCTAGCGGGGGGGCTTATATCTACAATGAGCAGTTCTTC,CASSQDPRASGGAYIYNEQFF
NA,TRBV4-3,few,TRBJ2-5,TGCGCCAGCAGCCAAGACCCAAAAGAGACCCAGTACTTC,CASSQDPKETQYF
NA,TRBV5-1,NA,TRBJ2-3,TGCGCCAGCAGCTTCTTGGCTAGCAAGGCAGATACGCAGTATTTT,CASSFLASKADTQYF
TRBD2,TRBV18,NA,TRBJ2-2,TGTGCCAGCTCATCGCAGCGGGAGCCCACCGGGGAGCTGTTTTTT,CASSSQREPTGELFF
NA,TRBV7-2,NA,TRBJ2-1,TGTGCCAGCAGCTTAGTTGGAAACAATGAGCAGTTCTTC,CASSLVGNNEQFF
TRBD2,TRBV5-1,few,TRBJ2-2,TGCGCCAGCAGCTTAGCGGGGGTCACCACCGGGGAGCTGTTTTTT,CASSLAGVTTGELFF
NA,TRBV6-2/TRBV6-3,many,TRBJ2-2,TGTGCCAGCAGTATCTATCCGAACACCGGGGAGCTGTTTTTT,CASSIYPNTGELFF
TRBD1,TRBV12-3/TRBV12-4,few,TRBJ2-2,TGTGCCAGCAGTTTTCTCGTCCTGACAGGGGCGAACACCGGGGAGCTGTTTTTT,CASSFLVLTGANTGELFF
NA,TRBV7-2,NA,TRBJ2-7,TGTGCCAGCAGCTTCGCGGGGGCCATATACGAGCAGTACTTC,CASSFAGAIYEQYF
NA,TRBV7-2,NA,TRBJ2-5,TGTGCCAGCAGCTCACAGAAAGAGACCCAGTACTTC,CASSSQKETQYF
NA,TRBV7-2,medium-sized,TRBJ2-7,TGTGCCAGCAGCCCCCGTACGGGGTCTGTTGACTTC,CASSPRTGSVDF
NA,TRBV11-2,NA,TRBJ1-1,TGTGCCAGCAGCTTATTTGCCAGCAACACTGAAGCTTTCTTT,CASSLFASNTEAFF
TRBD1,TRBV6-2/TRBV6-3,few,TRBJ2-1,TGTGCCAGCAGTTACACGACAGGGTACGGTGAGCAGTTCTTC,CASSYTTGYGEQFF
NA,TRBV20-1,few,TRBJ1-5,TGCAGTGCTAGAAGAGGTTGGGGCAGCAATCAGCCCCAGCATTTT,CSARRGWGSNQPQHF
NA,TRBV4-3,NA,TRBJ1-3,TGCGCCAGCAGCCAAGATTGGGGTATCGGAAACACCATATATTTT,CASSQDWGIGNTIYF
NA,TRBV5-1,NA,TRBJ2-3,TGCGCCAGCAGCTTTGGGGGCCCAAGCACAGATACGCAGTATTTT,CASSFGGPSTDTQYF
TRBD1,TRBV5-1,few,TRBJ2-5,TGCGCCAGCAGTTCGGACAGGCAAGGGACCCAGTACTTC,CASSSDRQGTQYF
NA,TRBV6-5,NA,TRBJ1-3,TGTGCCAGCAGAAGGAAGAGCTCTGGAAACACCATATATTTT,CASRRKSSGNTIYF
NA,TRBV20-1,many,TRBJ2-3,TGCAGTGCTGCGGGGATTAGCACAGATACGCAGTATTTT,CSAAGISTDTQYF
TRBD1,TRBV7-9,NA,TRBJ1-1,TGTGCCAGCAGTTTATTTGACAGGGCGAACACTGAAGCTTTCTTT,CASSLFDRANTEAFF
TRBD1,TRBV6-5,few,TRBJ2-1,TGTGCCAGCAGTTACTCGGGGACAGAAGGCCGGTTCTTC,CASSYSGTEGRFF
NA,TRBV24-1,few,TRBJ2-5,TGTGCCACCAGTGACTACTCCCGCGGGACCCAGTACTTC,CATSDYSRGTQYF
NA,TRBV3-1,NA,TRBJ1-1,TGTGCCAGCAGCCAGTTTACAGGGTACACTGAAGCTTTCTTT,CASSQFTGYTEAFF
NA,TRBV3-1,NA,TRBJ2-3,TGTGCCAGCGGGAGGTCGGGGATTCTCACCGATACGCAGTATTTT,CASGRSGILTDTQYF
NA,TRBV7-9,NA,TRBJ1-2,TGTGCCAGCAGCTTATTTCGACAGGACCATGGCTACACCTTC,CASSLFRQDHGYTF
NA,TRBV5-1,few,TRBJ2-3,TGCGCCACCTTAGTGGCCCCGGGCACAGATACGCAGTATTTT,CATLVAPGTDTQYF
NA,TRBV5-1,NA,TRBJ2-2,TGCGCCAGCGGTCTCCTTGGCGTTCCCGGGGAGCTGTTTTTT,CASGLLGVPGELFF
TRBD2,TRBV9,NA,TRBJ2-3,TGTGCCAGCAGCCCCATAGCGGGGGGGCTTAGCACAGATACGCAGTATTTT,CASSPIAGGLSTDTQYF
TRBD2,TRBV4-2,few,TRBJ2-3,TGTGCCAGCAGCCCGAAGCGGGGGGGCCCAGATACGCAGTATTTT,CASSPKRGGPDTQYF
NA,TRBV12-3/TRBV12-4,few,TRBJ2-2,TGTGCCAGCGGTCCCGGGGAGCTGTTTTTT,CASGPGELFF
NA,TRBV4-2,few,TRBJ2-1,TGTGCCAGCAGCCAAGGGGCTGCAGGTCTATACAATGAGCAGTTCTTC,CASSQGAAGLYNEQFF
TRBD1,TRBV7-8,NA,TRBJ1-2,TGTGCCAGCAGCACGGACAGGGTCTATGGCTACACCTTC,CASSTDRVYGYTF
TRBD1,TRBV5-1,NA,TRBJ1-2,TGCGCCAGCAAACAGGGGGCGAGCGGTGGCTACACCTTC,CASKQGASGGYTF
TRBD1,TRBV10-3,NA,TRBJ2-7,TGTGCCATCAAACCGGGACAGTCGACCTACGAGCAGTACTTC,CAIKPGQSTYEQYF
NA,TRBV28,NA,TRBJ1-5,TGTGCCAGCAGTTTGTCTGACGGCAGCAATCAGCCCCAGCATTTT,CASSLSDGSNQPQHF
TRBD2,TRBV7-2,once,TRBJ2-3,TGTGCCAGCAGACGAGCGGGGGGGGCAGATACGCAGTATTTT,CASRRAGGADTQYF
NA,TRBV12-3/TRBV12-4,NA,TRBJ2-5,TGTGCCAGCAGTTGGAGGCAAGAGACCCAGTACTTC,CASSWRQETQYF
NA,TRBV4-2,few,TRBJ2-2,TGTGCCAGCAGCCGACCGGGTGCGAACACCGGGGAGCTGTTTTTT,CASSRPGANTGELFF
NA,TRBV12-3/TRBV12-4,few,TRBJ2-6,TGTGCCAGCAGTTTCCCGGGGGCCTTCTCTGGGGCCAACGTCCTGACTTTC,CASSFPGAFSGANVLTF
TRBD1,TRBV18,many,TRBJ2-5,TGTGCCAGCTCACGTCGGACAGGGGAGGAAGAGACCCAGTACTTC,CASSRRTGEEETQYF
NA,TRBV29-1,NA,TRBJ1-1,TGCAGCGTTGGCAGGGCCCAGAACACTGAAGCTTTCTTT,CSVGRAQNTEAFF
NA,TRBV12-3/TRBV12-4,NA,TRBJ2-1,TGTGCCAGCAGACGCCTCGACAGGTACTACAATGAGCAGTTCTTC,CASRRLDRYYNEQFF
TRBD2,TRBV7-2,NA,TRBJ2-1,TGTGCCAGCAGCATAACGGGGGGAGGAGACAATGAGCAGTTCTTC,CASSITGGGDNEQFF
NA,TRBV11-2,NA,TRBJ1-2,TGTGCCAGCAGCTCCCTTGGCTCTAAGGGGGGCGCGGACTATGGCTACACCTTC,CASSSLGSKGGADYGYTF
NA,TRBV5-1,few,TRBJ1-1,TGCGCCAGCAGCTTCGGATTCGGCAACACTGAAGCTTTCTTT,CASSFGFGNTEAFF
NA,TRBV5-1,NA,TRBJ1-2,TGCGCCAGCAGCCGTCCGGGGGCGCGAGGCTATGGCTACACCTTC,CASSRPGARGYGYTF
NA,TRBV7-9,few,TRBJ1-4,TGTGCCAGCAGCTCCGGGACAACAACTAATGAAAAACTGTTTTTT,CASSSGTTTNEKLFF
NA,TRBV11-3,NA,TRBJ2-1,TGTGCCAGCAGCGTGGGAAATGAGCAGTTCTTC,CASSVGNEQFF
NA,TRBV4-1,few,TRBJ2-7,TGCGCCAGCAGCCAAGGACTAGTGGTCTCCTACGAGCAGTACTTC,CASSQGLVVSYEQYF
NA,TRBV20-1,NA,TRBJ1-2,TGCAGTGCTAGAGAGGACCTGGTGGGCGGCTACACCTTC,CSAREDLVGGYTF
NA,TRBV11-2,many,TRBJ2-3,TGTGCTAGCAGCCTCGACAGGTCAACAGATACGCAGTATTTT,CASSLDRSTDTQYF
NA,TRBV7-8,NA,TRBJ1-2,TGTGCCAGCAGCTGGGGTCCACTCTATGGCTACACCTTC,CASSWGPLYGYTF